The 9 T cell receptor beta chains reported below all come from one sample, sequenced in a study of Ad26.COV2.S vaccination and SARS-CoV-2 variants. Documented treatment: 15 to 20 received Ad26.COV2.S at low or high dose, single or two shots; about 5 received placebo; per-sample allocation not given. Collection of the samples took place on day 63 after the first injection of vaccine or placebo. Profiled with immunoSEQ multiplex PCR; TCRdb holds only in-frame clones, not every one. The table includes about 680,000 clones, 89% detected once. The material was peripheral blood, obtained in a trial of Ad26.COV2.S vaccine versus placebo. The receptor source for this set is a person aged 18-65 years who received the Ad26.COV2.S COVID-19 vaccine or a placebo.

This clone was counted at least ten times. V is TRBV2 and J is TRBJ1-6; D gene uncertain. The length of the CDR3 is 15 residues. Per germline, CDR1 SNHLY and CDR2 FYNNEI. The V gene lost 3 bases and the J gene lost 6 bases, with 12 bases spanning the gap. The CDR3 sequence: CASSDRAVSNSPLHF. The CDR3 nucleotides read TGTGCCAGCAGTGACCGGGCAGTATCTAATTCACCCCTCCACTTT.

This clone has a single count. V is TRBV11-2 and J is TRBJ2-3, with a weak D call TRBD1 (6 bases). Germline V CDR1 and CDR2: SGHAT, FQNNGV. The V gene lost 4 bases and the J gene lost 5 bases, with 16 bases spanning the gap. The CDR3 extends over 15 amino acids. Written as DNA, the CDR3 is TGTGCCAGCAGCTCCGGACAGCTTATTAGAGATACGCAGTATTTT. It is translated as CASSSGQLIRDTQYF.

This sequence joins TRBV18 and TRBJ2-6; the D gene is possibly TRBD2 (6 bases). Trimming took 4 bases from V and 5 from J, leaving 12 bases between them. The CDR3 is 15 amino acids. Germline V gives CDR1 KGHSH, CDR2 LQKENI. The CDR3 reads CASSRDGTRANVLTF. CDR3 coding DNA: TGTGCCAGCTCACGAGACGGGACTCGGGCCAACGTCCTGACTTTC.

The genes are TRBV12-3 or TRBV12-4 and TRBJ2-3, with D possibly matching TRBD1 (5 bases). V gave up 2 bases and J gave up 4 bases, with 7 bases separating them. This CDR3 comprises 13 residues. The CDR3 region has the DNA TGTGCCAGCAGTTTACAGGGTGCAGATACGCAGTATTTT. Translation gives CASSLQGADTQYF.

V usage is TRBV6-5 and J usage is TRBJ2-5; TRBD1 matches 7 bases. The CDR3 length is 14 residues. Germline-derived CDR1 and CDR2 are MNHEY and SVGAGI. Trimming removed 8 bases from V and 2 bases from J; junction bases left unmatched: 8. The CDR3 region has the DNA TGTGCCAGCCACGAGGGGGCAGGACAAGAGACCCAGTACTTC. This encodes CASHEGAGQETQYF.

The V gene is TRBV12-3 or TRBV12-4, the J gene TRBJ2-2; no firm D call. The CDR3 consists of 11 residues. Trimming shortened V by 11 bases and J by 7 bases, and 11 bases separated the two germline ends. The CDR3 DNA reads TGTGCCTCTTTCTTCCACGGGGAGCTGTTTTTT. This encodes CASFFHGELFF.

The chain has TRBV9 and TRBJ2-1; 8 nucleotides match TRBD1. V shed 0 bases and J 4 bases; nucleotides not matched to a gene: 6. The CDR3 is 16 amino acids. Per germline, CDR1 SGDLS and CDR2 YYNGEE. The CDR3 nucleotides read TGTGCCAGCAGCGTAGAGGACAGGGACAGTTACAATGAGCAGTTCTTC. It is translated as CASSVEDRDSYNEQFF.

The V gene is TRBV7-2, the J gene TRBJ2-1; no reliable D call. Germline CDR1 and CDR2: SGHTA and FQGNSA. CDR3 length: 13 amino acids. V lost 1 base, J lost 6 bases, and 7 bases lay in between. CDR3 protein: CASSLVPVNEQFF. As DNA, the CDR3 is TGTGCCAGCAGCTTAGTCCCCGTCAATGAGCAGTTCTTC.

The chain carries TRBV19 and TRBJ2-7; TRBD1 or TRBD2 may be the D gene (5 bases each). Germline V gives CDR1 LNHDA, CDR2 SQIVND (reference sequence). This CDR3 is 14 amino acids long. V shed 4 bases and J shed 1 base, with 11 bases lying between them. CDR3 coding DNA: TGTGCCAGTAGTAGACTCGAGGGGTCCTACGAGCAGTACTTC. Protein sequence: CASSRLEGSYEQYF. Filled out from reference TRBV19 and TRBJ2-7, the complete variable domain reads DGGITQSPKYLFRKEGQNVTLSCEQNLNHDAMYWYRQDPGQGLRLIYYSQIVNDFQKGDIAEGYSVSREKKESFPLTVTSAQKNPTAFYLCASSRLEGSYEQYFGPGTRLTVT.